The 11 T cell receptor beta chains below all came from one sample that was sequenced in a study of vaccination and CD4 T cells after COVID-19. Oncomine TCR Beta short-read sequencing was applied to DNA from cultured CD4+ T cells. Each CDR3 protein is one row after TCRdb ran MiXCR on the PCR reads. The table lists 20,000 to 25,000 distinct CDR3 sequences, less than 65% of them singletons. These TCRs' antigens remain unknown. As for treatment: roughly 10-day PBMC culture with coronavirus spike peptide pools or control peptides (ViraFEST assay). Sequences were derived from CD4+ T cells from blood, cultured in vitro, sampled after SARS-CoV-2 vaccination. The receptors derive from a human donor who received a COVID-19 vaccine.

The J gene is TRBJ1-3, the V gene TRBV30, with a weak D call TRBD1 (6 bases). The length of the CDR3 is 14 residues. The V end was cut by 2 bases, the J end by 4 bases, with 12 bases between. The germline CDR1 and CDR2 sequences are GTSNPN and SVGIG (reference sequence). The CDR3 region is CAWSLGGTGNTIYF. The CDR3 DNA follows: TGTGCCTGGAGTTTAGGAGGGACAGGAAACACCATATATTTT.

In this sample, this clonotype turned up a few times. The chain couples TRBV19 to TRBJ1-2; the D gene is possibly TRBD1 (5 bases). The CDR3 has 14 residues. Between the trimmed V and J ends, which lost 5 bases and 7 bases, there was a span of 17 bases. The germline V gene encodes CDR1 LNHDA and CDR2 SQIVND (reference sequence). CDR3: CASSSQRGPGGYTF. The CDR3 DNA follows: TGTGCCAGTAGTTCCCAGAGGGGCCCCGGTGGCTACACCTTC.

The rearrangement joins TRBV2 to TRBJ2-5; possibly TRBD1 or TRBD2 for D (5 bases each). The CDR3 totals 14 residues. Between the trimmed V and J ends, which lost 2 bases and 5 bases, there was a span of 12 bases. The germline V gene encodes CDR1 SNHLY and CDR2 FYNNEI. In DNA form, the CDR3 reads TGTGCCAGCAGTGAAATGGGGGTAGGGGAGACCCAGTACTTC. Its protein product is CASSEMGVGETQYF.

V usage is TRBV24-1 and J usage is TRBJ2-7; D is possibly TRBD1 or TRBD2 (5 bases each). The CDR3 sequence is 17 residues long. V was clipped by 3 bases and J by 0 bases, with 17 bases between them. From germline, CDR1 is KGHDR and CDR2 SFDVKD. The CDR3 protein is CATSDPTGSGGSYEQYF. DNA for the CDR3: TGTGCCACCAGTGATCCTACTGGGAGTGGGGGCTCCTACGAGCAGTACTTC.

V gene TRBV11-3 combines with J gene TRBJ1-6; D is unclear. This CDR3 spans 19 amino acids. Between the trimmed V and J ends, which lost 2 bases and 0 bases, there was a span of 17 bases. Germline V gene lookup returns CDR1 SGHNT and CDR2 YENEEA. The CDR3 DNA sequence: TGTGCCAGCAGCTTACCTAGGGTTCCGGGGAGCTCCTATAATTCACCCCTCCACTTT. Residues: CASSLPRVPGSSYNSPLHF.

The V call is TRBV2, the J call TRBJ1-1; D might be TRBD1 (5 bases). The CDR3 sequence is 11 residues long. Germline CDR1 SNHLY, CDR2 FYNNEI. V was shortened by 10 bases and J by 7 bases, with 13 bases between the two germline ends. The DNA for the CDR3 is TGTGCCACCCCGGGGAGGGGTGAAGCTTTCTTT. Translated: CATPGRGEAFF.

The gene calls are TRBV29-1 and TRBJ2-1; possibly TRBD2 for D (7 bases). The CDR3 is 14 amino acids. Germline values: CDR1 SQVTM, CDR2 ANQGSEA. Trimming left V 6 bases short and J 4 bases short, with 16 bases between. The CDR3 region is CSVGGQGEYNEQFF. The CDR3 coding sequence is TGCAGCGTCGGGGGGCAAGGGGAATACAATGAGCAGTTCTTC.

The CDR3 nucleotides read TGTGCCATCGAGGACAGGGTACGGTCCACCATATATTTT. As protein: CAIEDRVRSTIYF. The chain employs TRBV10-3 and TRBJ1-3; 8 bases fit TRBD1. This CDR3 spans 13 amino acids. CDR1 is ENHRY, CDR2 SYGVKD, per germline. V was pared by 8 bases and J by 9 bases, with 9 bases of the junction left unmatched.

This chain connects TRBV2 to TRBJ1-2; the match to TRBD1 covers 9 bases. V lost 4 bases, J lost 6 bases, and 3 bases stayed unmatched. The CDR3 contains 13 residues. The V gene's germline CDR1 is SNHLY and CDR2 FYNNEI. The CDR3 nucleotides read TGTGCCAGCAGTGTCGACAGGGGGGATGGCTACACCTTC. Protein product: CASSVDRGDGYTF.

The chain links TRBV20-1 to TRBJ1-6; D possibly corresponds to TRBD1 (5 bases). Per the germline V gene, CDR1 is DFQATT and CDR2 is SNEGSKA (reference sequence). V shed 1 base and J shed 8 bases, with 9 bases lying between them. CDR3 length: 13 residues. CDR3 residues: CSARVLGDSPLHF. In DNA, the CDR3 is TGCAGTGCTAGAGTTTTAGGGGATTCACCCCTCCACTTT.

CDR3 DNA sequence: TGTGCCAGCAGTGATCCCCAGAGGGTTAGCAATCAGCCCCAGCATTTT. Residues: CASSDPQRVSNQPQHF. The genes are TRBV2 and TRBJ1-5; no definite D call. The V end was cut by 3 bases, the J end by 0 bases, with 12 bases between. CDR3 length: 16 amino acids. CDR1 and CDR2 from the germline V gene are SNHLY and FYNNEI.